Each of the 28 T cell receptor beta chains below was sequenced from the same sample in a study of T-cell reconstitution after alpha-beta-depleted transplantation in children. Unique molecular identifiers were used in preparing the TCRbeta library. TCRdb recomputed calls from the PCR reads with MiXCR, one row per CDR3 protein. The sample gives 6,500 to 9,000 distinct CDR3 sequences, about 32% of which show up once; more than 2% is in the top ten. Source: peripheral blood, taken 60 days after TCRalphabeta/CD19-depleted stem cell transplant. The source is a boy under three years old who had a stem cell transplant for SCID, so the T cells may come from the graft donor.

The rearrangement uses TRBV5-1 and TRBJ2-2, with D possibly TRBD1 on 5 matching bases. Trimming removed 4 bases at V and 3 bases at J, with 10 bases between. Germline CDR1 reads SGHRS; CDR2 reads YFSETQ. This CDR3 has 14 residues. The CDR3 here is CASSVGHDTGELFF. DNA for the CDR3: TGCGCCAGCAGCGTCGGACATGACACCGGGGAGCTGTTTTTT.

This clonotype was observed a few times. The rearrangement uses TRBV7-2 and TRBJ2-2, with 7 bases matching TRBD2. V lost 1 base to trimming and J lost 6 bases; unmatched junction nucleotides: 11. This CDR3 is built from 17 residues. Germline assignment: CDR1 SGHTA and CDR2 FQGNSA. CDR3 in DNA: TGTGCCAGCAGCTTAGGGACAAGGGCTAGCGGCGCCGGGGAGCTGTTTTTT. Translation gives CASSLGTRASGAGELFF. The full variable domain, completed using reference TRBV7-2 and TRBJ2-2, is GAGVSQSPSNKVTEKGKDVELRCDPISGHTALYWYRQSLGQGLEFLIYFQGNSAPDKSGLPSDRFSAERTGGSVSTLTIQRTQQEDSAVYLCASSLGTRASGAGELFFGEGSRLTVL.

This chain uses TRBV3-1 with TRBJ2-5, with unresolved D. V lost 3 bases, J lost 3 bases, and 8 bases lay in between. The CDR3 spans 13 residues. Germline V gene lookup returns CDR1 LGHDT and CDR2 YNNKEL (reference sequence). CDR3 nucleotide sequence: TGTGCCAGCAGCCAGGGCGCCGAAGAGACCCAGTACTTC. Protein sequence: CASSQGAEETQYF.

By sample share, this clonotype is medium-sized (0.01 to 0.1%). The rearrangement links TRBV7-2 to TRBJ1-1, with D perhaps matching TRBD1 (6 bases). Trimming shortened V by 1 base and J by 10 bases, and 13 bases separated the two germline ends. Germline lookup yields CDR1 SGHTA and CDR2 FQGNSA. This CDR3 has 13 residues. The DNA for the CDR3 is TGTGCCAGCAGCTTAGGGAGGGGGATAAGAGCTTTCTTT. Amino acid sequence: CASSLGRGIRAFF.

The chain uses TRBV12-5 and TRBJ2-1; the D gene is possibly TRBD2 (6 bases). Germline CDR1 is LGHNT and CDR2 is FRNRAP. The CDR3 totals 17 residues. The CDR3 DNA follows: TGTGCCACCTGCAAGGAGGGCCAGTGGGAACACTACAATGAGCAGTTCTTC. Its translation is CATCKEGQWEHYNEQFF.

This clonotype was seen many times. The V and J genes are TRBV5-6 and TRBJ1-5; the match to TRBD1 covers 8 bases. Germline V gene data show CDR1 as SGHDT and CDR2 as YYEEEE. This CDR3 comprises 16 residues. Trimming removed 3 bases from V and 3 bases from J; junction bases left unmatched: 8. CDR3 nucleotide sequence: TGTGCCAGCAGCTCGATGGGGACAGGATTCAATCAGCCCCAGCATTTT. It specifies CASSSMGTGFNQPQHF.

This clonotype was seen many times. This chain links TRBV19 with TRBJ1-1; the D gene is possibly TRBD1 (5 bases). Germline values: CDR1 LNHDA, CDR2 SQIVND (reference sequence). CDR3 length: 13 residues. Trimming took 2 bases from V and 6 from J, leaving 10 bases between them. The CDR3 loop reads CASSILLGAEAFF. The CDR3 nucleotides are TGTGCCAGTAGTATACTCCTGGGGGCTGAAGCTTTCTTT. Combining the CDR3 with reference TRBV19 and TRBJ1-1 gives the whole variable domain DGGITQSPKYLFRKEGQNVTLSCEQNLNHDAMYWYRQDPGQGLRLIYYSQIVNDFQKGDIAEGYSVSREKKESFPLTVTSAQKNPTAFYLCASSILLGAEAFFGQGTRLTVV.

This clonotype is judged medium-sized. This rearrangement joins TRBV18 to TRBJ2-2; D unclear. The CDR3 length is 12 residues. Germline V gives CDR1 KGHSH, CDR2 LQKENI. V was clipped by 0 bases and J by 4 bases, with 0 bases between them. CDR3 DNA: TGTGCCAGCTCACCACCCACCGGGGAGCTGTTTTTT. It encodes CASSPPTGELFF. The variable domain in full, with the rest retrieved from reference TRBV18 and TRBJ2-2, is NAGVMQNPRHLVRRRGQEARLRCSPMKGHSHVYWYRQLPEEGLKFMVYLQKENIIDESGMPKERFSAEFPKEGPSILRIQQVVRGDSAAYFCASSPPTGELFFGEGSRLTVL.

This clonotype is medium-sized in the sample. This chain joins TRBV29-1 and TRBJ2-1; 10 positions agree with TRBD2. The CDR3 extends over 18 amino acids. The germline CDR1 and CDR2 sequences are SQVTM and ANQGSEA. The V and J ends lost 2 bases and 4 bases, in that order; junction bases with no gene match: 14. The CDR3 loop reads CSVEKPHFVAGGYNEQFF. CDR3 coding DNA: TGCAGCGTTGAAAAGCCCCATTTTGTAGCGGGGGGTTACAATGAGCAGTTCTTC.

By frequency in the sample, this clonotype is medium-sized (0.01 to 0.1%). The J gene is TRBJ1-5, the V gene TRBV10-2; 8 nucleotides agree with TRBD1. Unmatched junction bases numbered 20, after V lost 2 bases and J lost 5 bases. There are 20 residues in the CDR3. CDR1 and CDR2 from the germline V gene are WSHSY and SAAADI. DNA of the CDR3: TGCGCCAGCAGTGAGCATGGGTGGGGCAGGGGGCGAGAAGGGTATCAGCCCCAGCATTTT. Encoded protein: CASSEHGWGRGREGYQPQHF.

This clonotype has at least ten counts. The chain links TRBV6-2 or TRBV6-3 to TRBJ2-1, with TRBD2 matching over 13 bases. Germline V lookup: CDR1 MNHEY, CDR2 SVGEGT. The V and J ends lost 5 bases and 6 bases, in that order; junction bases with no gene match: 10. The CDR3 length is 17 residues. CDR3 residues: CASSLSPTSGGSNEQFF. CDR3 in DNA: TGTGCCAGCAGTCTCTCCCCGACTAGCGGGGGGTCCAATGAGCAGTTCTTC.

V usage is TRBV7-9 and J usage is TRBJ2-7; the D is unclear. The CDR3 sequence is 12 residues long. Trimming left V 1 base short and J 6 bases short, with 7 bases between. From germline, CDR1 is SEHNR and CDR2 FQNEAQ (reference sequence). CDR3: CASSLVGPEQYF. The DNA of the CDR3 is TGTGCCAGCAGCTTAGTAGGGCCCGAGCAGTACTTC.

This chain connects TRBV12-3 or TRBV12-4 to TRBJ2-1, with 11 bases matching TRBD2. J gave up 8 bases and V 3 bases, and 6 bases lay outside the gene matches. This CDR3 spans 15 amino acids. The CDR3 nucleotides read TGTGCCAGCAGTTTCACTAGCGGGAGTCTCTATGAGCAGTTCTTC. The encoded protein is CASSFTSGSLYEQFF.

The chain is built from TRBV10-2 and TRBJ1-5; 7 bases agree with TRBD1. Germline values: CDR1 WSHSY, CDR2 SAAADI. V lost 6 bases, J lost 9 bases, and 14 bases stayed unmatched. The length of the CDR3 is 15 residues. This CDR3 is CASSPLDRFYGPQHF. The CDR3 region has the DNA TGCGCCAGCAGCCCCTTGGACAGGTTCTATGGGCCCCAGCATTTT.

This clonotype occurred many times. The J gene is TRBJ1-3, the V gene TRBV3-1; tentatively, D is TRBD1 (6 bases). This CDR3 comprises 15 residues. Germline V lookup: CDR1 LGHDT, CDR2 YNNKEL (reference sequence). Trimming pared 1 base from V and 3 bases from J, leaving 10 bases between. The CDR3 DNA is TGTGCCAGCAGCCAAGGAGGGGGGTTTGGAAACACCATATATTTT. Translated, it gives CASSQGGGFGNTIYF.

This clonotype is labeled as medium-sized (0.01 to 0.1%). The gene calls are TRBV12-3 or TRBV12-4 and TRBJ2-7; tentatively, D is TRBD1 or TRBD2 (5 bases each). V was shortened by 5 bases and J by 6 bases, with 17 bases between the two germline ends. This CDR3 region has 14 residues. The CDR3 nucleotides are TGTGCCAGCAGTACGAATGGGACGGGGTGCGAGCAGTACTTC. As protein: CASSTNGTGCEQYF.

The V gene is TRBV2, the J gene TRBJ2-2, with 14 bases lining up with TRBD2. The germline V gene encodes CDR1 SNHLY and CDR2 FYNNEI. The CDR3 loop spans 17 amino acids. V trimming: 3 bases; J trimming: 6 bases; junction bases outside the gene matches: 6. This CDR3 reads CASSEGLAGVIAGELFF. The CDR3 DNA is TGTGCCAGCAGTGAGGGACTAGCGGGAGTAATCGCCGGGGAGCTGTTTTTT.

Worth noting for this clonotype: The CDR3 does not close with the conserved phenylalanine or tryptophan, likely indicating a read error. It is unclear where the CDR3 begins or ends on the DNA, so no DNA is shown, and the CDR3 is as TCRdb lists it. CDR3 loop: CSVEVAGGPL. The chain carries TRBV29-1 and TRBJ2-1; the DNA was not compared with TRBD2, the D call given in the table. The CDR3 is 10 amino acids in total, end residues counted. CDR1 is SQVTM, CDR2 ANQGSEA, per germline.

The CDR3 DNA follows: TGCAGTGCTAGGGCCATCACAGATACGCAGTATTTT. This gives the protein CSARAITDTQYF. The chain joins TRBV20-1 to TRBJ2-3; D remains ambiguous. The CDR3 sequence is 12 residues long. Trimming stripped 3 bases from V and 2 bases from J, with 6 bases between. CDR1 DFQATT and CDR2 SNEGSKA come from the germline V gene (reference sequence).

The chain has TRBV15 and TRBJ2-1; D gene uncertain. Trimming took 2 bases from V and 6 from J, leaving 17 bases between them. The CDR3 is made up of 16 amino acids. Germline V gene sequence: CDR1 LNHNV, CDR2 YYDKDF (reference sequence). CDR3: CATSRNGREQGNEQFF. The CDR3 bases are TGTGCCACCAGCAGAAACGGTCGCGAACAAGGCAATGAGCAGTTCTTC.

The chain has TRBV10-3 and TRBJ2-7, with TRBD2 matching over 12 bases. The germline V gene has CDR1 ENHRY and CDR2 SYGVKD. Trimming removed 5 bases from V and 5 bases from J; junction bases left unmatched: 7. This CDR3 is 15 amino acids long. This chain's CDR3 is CAISLLAGGTNEQYF. CDR3 in DNA: TGTGCCATCAGTCTCCTAGCGGGAGGGACCAACGAGCAGTACTTC.

By proportion, this clonotype is medium-sized. This chain uses TRBV4-1 with TRBJ2-3; no reliable D call. Germline V gives CDR1 MGHRA, CDR2 YSYEKL. V was pared by 0 bases and J by 2 bases, with 9 bases between. The CDR3 has 15 residues. The CDR3 region is CASSQDRRPTDTQYF. The DNA for the CDR3 is TGCGCCAGCAGCCAAGACCGCAGACCCACAGATACGCAGTATTTT.

V usage is TRBV10-3 and J usage is TRBJ2-2; the D is unclear. Germline CDR1 ENHRY, CDR2 SYGVKD. CDR3 length: 12 residues. The V gene lost 11 bases and the J gene lost 5 bases, with 12 bases spanning the gap. The CDR3 region is CASWPNTGELFF. The CDR3 DNA is TGTGCCTCTTGGCCTAATACCGGGGAGCTGTTTTTT.

V usage is TRBV7-9 and J usage is TRBJ2-1; no firm D call. Germline loops: CDR1 SEHNR, CDR2 FQNEAQ (reference sequence). V lost 0 bases and J 0 bases, leaving 3 bases between the germline ends. This CDR3 is 14 amino acids long. CDR3 sequence reads: CASSLALSYNEQFF. The CDR3 region has the DNA TGTGCCAGCAGCTTAGCCCTCTCCTACAATGAGCAGTTCTTC.

This clonotype ranks as medium-sized (0.01 to 0.1%). J is TRBJ1-2 and V is TRBV20-1; D remains ambiguous. Trimming took 0 bases from V and 0 from J, leaving 11 bases between them. Germline-derived CDR1 and CDR2 are DFQATT and SNEGSKA (reference sequence). CDR3 length: 15 residues. The CDR3 DNA follows: TGCAGTGCTAGAGACGAGGTTCTTACTAACTATGGCTACACCTTC. It yields the protein CSARDEVLTNYGYTF.

By share, this clonotype counts as medium-sized. The chain employs TRBV6-6 and TRBJ2-5, with D perhaps matching TRBD1 (6 bases). The germline gives CDR1 MNHNY, CDR2 SVGAGI (reference sequence). This CDR3 comprises 13 residues. V lost 5 bases to trimming and J lost 4 bases, with 11 bases between them. The DNA of the CDR3 is TGTGCCAGCAGTGCCAGACAGGTAGAGACCCAGTACTTC. As protein: CASSARQVETQYF.

Of note for this clonotype: A read error may produce the germline difference seen at one junction end. This chain's CDR3 is CASSSRVLCVALNHPQHF. The CDR3 coding sequence is TGTGCCAGCAGCTCCCGGGTCCTCTGCGTGGCACTGAATCATCCCCAGCATTTT. The chain is built from TRBV5-6 and TRBJ1-5; D is undetermined. CDR1 and CDR2 from the germline V gene are SGHDT and YYEEEE. The CDR3 spans 18 residues.

This clonotype qualifies as medium-sized. The V and J genes are TRBV11-2 and TRBJ2-3; D might be TRBD2 (5 bases). Trimming removed 1 base at V and 0 bases at J, with 8 bases between. This CDR3 comprises 15 residues. Germline assignment: CDR1 SGHAT and CDR2 FQNNGV. The CDR3 loop reads CASSLASRSTDTQYF. CDR3 in DNA: TGTGCCAGCAGCTTAGCTAGCAGAAGCACAGATACGCAGTATTTT. Supplemented by reference TRBV11-2 and TRBJ2-3, the full variable domain reads EAGVAQSPRYKIIEKRQSVAFWCNPISGHATLYWYQQILGQGPKLLIQFQNNGVVDDSQLPKDRFSAERLKGVDSTLKIQPAKLEDSAVYLCASSLASRSTDTQYFGPGTRLTVL.